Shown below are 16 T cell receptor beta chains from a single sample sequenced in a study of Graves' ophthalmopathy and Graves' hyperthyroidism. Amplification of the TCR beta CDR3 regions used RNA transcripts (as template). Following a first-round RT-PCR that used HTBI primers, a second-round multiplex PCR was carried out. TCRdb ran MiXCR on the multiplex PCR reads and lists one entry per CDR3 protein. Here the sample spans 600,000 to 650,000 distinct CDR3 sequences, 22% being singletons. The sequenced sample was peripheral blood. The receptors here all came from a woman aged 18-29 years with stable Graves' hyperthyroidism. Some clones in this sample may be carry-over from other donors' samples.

The CDR3 region has the DNA TGTGCCTGGAGTCCAGGTCGCGGAGTAAGGTCTGGGGCCAACGTCCTGACTTTC. This codes for CAWSPGRGVRSGANVLTF. J is TRBJ2-6 and V is TRBV30; D unclear. V was shortened by 2 bases and J by 1 base, with 18 bases between the two germline ends. CDR1 is GTSNPN, CDR2 SVGIG, per germline (reference sequence). The CDR3 loop spans 18 amino acids.

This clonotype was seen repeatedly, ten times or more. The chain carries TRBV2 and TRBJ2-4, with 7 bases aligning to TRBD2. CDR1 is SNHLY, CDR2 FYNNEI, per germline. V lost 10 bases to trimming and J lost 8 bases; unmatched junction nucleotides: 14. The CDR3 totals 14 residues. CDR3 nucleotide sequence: TGTGCCATCCAACTACTAGCGCGGCGGGACATTCAGTACTTC. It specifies CAIQLLARRDIQYF.

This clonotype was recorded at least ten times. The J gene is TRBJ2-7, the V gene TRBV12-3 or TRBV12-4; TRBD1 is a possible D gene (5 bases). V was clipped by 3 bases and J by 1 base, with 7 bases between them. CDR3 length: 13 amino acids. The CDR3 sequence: CASSFDRSYEQYF. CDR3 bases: TGTGCCAGCAGTTTCGACAGATCCTACGAGCAGTACTTC.

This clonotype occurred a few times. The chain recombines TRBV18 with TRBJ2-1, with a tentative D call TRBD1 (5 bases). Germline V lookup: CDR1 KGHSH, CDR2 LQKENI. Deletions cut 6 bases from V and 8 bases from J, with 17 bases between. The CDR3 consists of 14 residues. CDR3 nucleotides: TGTGCCAGCTCGCGCCTTAGGGGTTCTGATGAGCAGTTCTTC. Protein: CASSRLRGSDEQFF.

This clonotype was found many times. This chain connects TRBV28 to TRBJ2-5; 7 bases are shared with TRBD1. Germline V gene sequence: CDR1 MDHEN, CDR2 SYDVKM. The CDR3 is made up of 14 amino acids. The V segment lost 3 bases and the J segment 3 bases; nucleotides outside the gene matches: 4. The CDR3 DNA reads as TGTGCCAGCAGTTTCCGTACAGGGGAAGAGACCCAGTACTTC. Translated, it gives CASSFRTGEETQYF. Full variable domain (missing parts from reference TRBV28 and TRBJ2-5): DVKVTQSSRYLVKRTGEKVFLECVQDMDHENMFWYRQDPGLGLRLIYFSYDVKMKEKGDIPEGYSVSREKKERFSLILESASTNQTSMYLCASSFRTGEETQYFGPGTRLLVL.

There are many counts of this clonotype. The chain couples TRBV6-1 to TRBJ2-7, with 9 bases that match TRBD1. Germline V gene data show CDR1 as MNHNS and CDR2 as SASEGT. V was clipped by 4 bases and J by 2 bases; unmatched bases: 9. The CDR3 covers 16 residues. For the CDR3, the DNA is TGTGCCAGCAGTGGTTACCGGGACAGGGTAACCTACGAGCAGTACTTC. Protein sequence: CASSGYRDRVTYEQYF.

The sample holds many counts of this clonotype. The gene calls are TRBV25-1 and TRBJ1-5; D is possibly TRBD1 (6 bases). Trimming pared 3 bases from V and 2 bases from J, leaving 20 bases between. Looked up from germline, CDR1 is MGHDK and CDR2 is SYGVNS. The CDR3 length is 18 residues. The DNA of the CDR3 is TGTGCCAGCAGTGATTGGGAGCCTTTCCCAGGGGGCAATCAGCCCCAGCATTTT. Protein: CASSDWEPFPGGNQPQHF.

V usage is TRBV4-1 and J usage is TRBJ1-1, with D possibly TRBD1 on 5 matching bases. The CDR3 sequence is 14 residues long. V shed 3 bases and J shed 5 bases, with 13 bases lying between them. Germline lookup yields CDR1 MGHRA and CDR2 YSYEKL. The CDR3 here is CASSHQAGLTEAFF. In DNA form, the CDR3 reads TGCGCCAGCAGCCATCAGGCAGGGCTTACTGAAGCTTTCTTT.

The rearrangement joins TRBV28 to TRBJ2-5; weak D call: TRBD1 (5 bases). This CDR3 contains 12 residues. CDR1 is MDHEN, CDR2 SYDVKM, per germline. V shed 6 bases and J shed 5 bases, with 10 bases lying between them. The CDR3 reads CASRTAGETQYF. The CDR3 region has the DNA TGTGCCAGCAGGACAGCCGGGGAGACCCAGTACTTC. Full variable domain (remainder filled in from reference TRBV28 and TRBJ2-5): DVKVTQSSRYLVKRTGEKVFLECVQDMDHENMFWYRQDPGLGLRLIYFSYDVKMKEKGDIPEGYSVSREKKERFSLILESASTNQTSMYLCASRTAGETQYFGPGTRLLVL.

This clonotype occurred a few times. This CDR3 reads CASSQPGQDGYTF. The CDR3 bases are TGTGCCAGCAGCCAACCAGGCCAAGATGGCTACACCTTC. The gene calls are TRBV7-2 and TRBJ1-2; D not resolved. V lost 5 bases and J 6 bases, leaving 13 bases between the germline ends. The CDR3 covers 13 residues. From germline, CDR1 is SGHTA and CDR2 FQGNSA.

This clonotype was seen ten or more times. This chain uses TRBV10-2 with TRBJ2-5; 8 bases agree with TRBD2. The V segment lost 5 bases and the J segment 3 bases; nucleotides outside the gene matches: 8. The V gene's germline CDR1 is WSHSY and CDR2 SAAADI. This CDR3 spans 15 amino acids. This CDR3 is CASSRDGGGEETQYF. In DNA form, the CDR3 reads TGCGCCAGCAGTCGGGACGGGGGGGGCGAAGAGACCCAGTACTTC.

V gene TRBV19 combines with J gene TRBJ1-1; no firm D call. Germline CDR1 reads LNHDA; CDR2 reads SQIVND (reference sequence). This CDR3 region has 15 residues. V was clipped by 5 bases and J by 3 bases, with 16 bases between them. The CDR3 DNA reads TGTGCCAGTAGTTTTGGAGCAGGAGGCCACACTGAAGCTTTCTTT. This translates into CASSFGAGGHTEAFF.

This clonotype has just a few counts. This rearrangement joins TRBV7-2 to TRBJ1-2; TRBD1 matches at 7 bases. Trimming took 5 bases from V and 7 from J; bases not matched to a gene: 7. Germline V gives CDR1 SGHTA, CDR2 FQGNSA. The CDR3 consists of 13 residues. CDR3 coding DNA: TGTGCCAGCAGCCGAGACAGGGTGGCTGGCTACACCTTC. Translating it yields CASSRDRVAGYTF.

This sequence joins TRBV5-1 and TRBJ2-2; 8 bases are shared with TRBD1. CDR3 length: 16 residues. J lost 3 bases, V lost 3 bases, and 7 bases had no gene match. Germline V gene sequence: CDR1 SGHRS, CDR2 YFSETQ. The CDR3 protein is CASSSPTGVDTGELFF. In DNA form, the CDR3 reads TGCGCCAGCAGCTCCCCGACAGGGGTTGACACCGGGGAGCTGTTTTTT.

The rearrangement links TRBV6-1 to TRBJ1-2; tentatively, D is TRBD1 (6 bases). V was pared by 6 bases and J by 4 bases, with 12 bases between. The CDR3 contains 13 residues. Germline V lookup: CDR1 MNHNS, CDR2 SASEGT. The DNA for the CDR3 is TGTGCCAGCAGGAAGAGGGACATCTATGGCTACACCTTC. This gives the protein CASRKRDIYGYTF.

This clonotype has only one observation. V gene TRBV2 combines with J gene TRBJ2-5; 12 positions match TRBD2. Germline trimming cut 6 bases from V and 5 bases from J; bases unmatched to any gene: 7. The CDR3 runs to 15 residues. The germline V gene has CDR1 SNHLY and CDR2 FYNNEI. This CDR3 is CASSSSSGGAETQYF. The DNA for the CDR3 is TGTGCCAGCAGCTCTTCTAGCGGGGGGGCGGAGACCCAGTACTTC. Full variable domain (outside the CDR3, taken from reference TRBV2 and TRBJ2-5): EPEVTQTPSHQVTQMGQEVILRCVPISNHLYFYWYRQILGQKVEFLVSFYNNEISEKSEIFDDQFSVERPDGSNFTLKIRSTKLEDSAMYFCASSSSSGGAETQYFGPGTRLLVL.